Following are 5 T cell receptor beta chains from one sample sequenced in a study of tumor and adjacent non-tumor tissue in lung cancer. TCRbeta libraries were built with three rounds of nested PCR, modified from ARM-PCR. TCRdb re-derived calls from the multiplex PCR reads in MiXCR, one entry per CDR3 protein. The repertoire has approximately 90,000 distinct CDR3 sequences, roughly 70% of them found once; the top ten carry around 19%. This sample's RNA came from whole unsorted tissue. The sample taken for sequencing was lung tumor tissue. These receptors all come from a man aged 55 to 70 with non-small cell lung cancer.

Comment on this clonotype: Mismatch with germline at one junction end may stem from a read error. The chain links TRBV29-1 to TRBJ2-7; D unresolved. There are 14 residues in the CDR3. The germline CDR1 and CDR2 sequences are SQVTM and ANQGSEA. The CDR3 DNA sequence: TGCGGCGTGGCAAAGCAGGTCACTACCTACGAGCAGTACTTC. It yields the protein CGVAKQVTTYEQYF.

Notes on this clonotype: Germline and junction disagree at one end, which may indicate a read error. V and J are TRBV5-4 and TRBJ2-3; 8 nucleotides match TRBD2. Germline CDR1 is SGHNT and CDR2 is YYREEE (reference sequence). The CDR3 sequence is 13 residues long. The CDR3 reads CASGLREENTQYF. In DNA, the CDR3 is TGTGCCAGCGGCTTGCGGGAGGAGAATACGCAGTATTTT. Looking up the rest from reference TRBV5-4 and TRBJ2-3 gives the full variable domain: ETGVTQSPTHLIKTRGQQVTLRCSSQSGHNTVSWYQQALGQGPQFIFQYYREEENGRGNFPPRFSGLQFPNYSSELNVNALELDDSALYLCASGLREENTQYFGPGTRLTVL.

To note about this clonotype: One end of the junction varies from germline; a read error may be responsible. V is TRBV5-4 and J is TRBJ1-1; D is undetermined. Germline CDR1 is SGHNT and CDR2 is YYREEE (reference sequence). This CDR3 spans 14 amino acids. CDR3 sequence reads: CSSSLEQPNTEVFF. CDR3 nucleotides: TGTTCCAGTAGCTTGGAACAGCCGAACACTGAAGTTTTCTTT. Combining the CDR3 with reference TRBV5-4 and TRBJ1-1 gives the whole variable domain ETGVTQSPTHLIKTRGQQVTLRCSSQSGHNTVSWYQQALGQGPQFIFQYYREEENGRGNFPPRFSGLQFPNYSSELNVNALELDDSALYLCSSSLEQPNTEVFFGQGTRLTVV.

The gene calls are TRBV7-9 and TRBJ1-4; D perhaps matches TRBD1 (6 bases). V was trimmed by 0 bases and J by 3 bases, leaving 11 bases between them. The length of the CDR3 is 16 residues. Looked up from germline, CDR1 is SEHNR and CDR2 is FQNEAQ (reference sequence). This CDR3 reads CASSLARGEANEKLFF. The CDR3 DNA follows: TGTGCCAGCAGCTTAGCCAGGGGTGAGGCTAATGAAAAACTGTTTTTT. Full variable domain (remainder filled in from reference TRBV7-9 and TRBJ1-4): DTGVSQNPRHKITKRGQNVTFRCDPISEHNRLYWYRQTLGQGPEFLTYFQNEAQLEKSRLLSDRFSAERPKGSFSTLEIQRTEQGDSAMYLCASSLARGEANEKLFFGSGTQLSVL.

This clonotype was seen once. At one end the junction does not follow the germline gene, possibly because of a read error. This chain links TRBV4-3 with TRBJ1-2, with D unclear. CDR3 length: 15 amino acids. Germline V lookup: CDR1 LGHNA, CDR2 YSLEER. CDR3 nucleotides: TGCGACAGCAGCCAATCGTTGGCAGGAACTTATGGCTACACCTTC. This codes for CDSSQSLAGTYGYTF.